Each of the 19 T cell receptor beta chains below was sequenced from the same sample in a study of blood T cell repertoires in COVID-19. Assay used: immunoSEQ multiplex PCR; TCRdb lists only in-frame clones, some missing. The table includes 150,000 to 200,000 clones, more than 70% detected once. Sequenced input: PBMCs or T cells enriched from blood (not recorded which). Receptor source: a man aged 35 to 55 who had recovered from COVID-19.

V and J are TRBV24-1 and TRBJ2-2; D is unclear. The CDR3 covers 15 residues. V was shortened by 3 bases and J by 7 bases, with 14 bases between the two germline ends. CDR1 and CDR2 (germline): KGHDR, SFDVKD. The CDR3 nucleotides are TGTGCCACCAGTGATCACGACACCCACAGCGGGGAGCTGTTTTTT. It is translated as CATSDHDTHSGELFF.

This chain uses TRBV30 with TRBJ1-1; 9 nucleotides match TRBD1. Germline V gene data show CDR1 as GTSNPN and CDR2 as SVGIG (reference sequence). This CDR3 spans 13 amino acids. The junction had 6 bases not matched to a gene; V was cut back by 5 bases and J by 5 bases. CDR3 region: CAWGGQGDTEAFF. For the CDR3, the DNA is TGTGCCTGGGGGGGACAGGGAGATACTGAAGCTTTCTTT.

V and J are TRBV25-1 and TRBJ2-5; D unresolved. The germline gives CDR1 MGHDK, CDR2 SYGVNS. V lost 6 bases, J lost 5 bases, and 10 bases lay in between. The CDR3 runs to 12 residues. The CDR3 region has the DNA TGTGCCAGCAGGGCTCCCTGGGAGACCCAGTACTTC. Its translation is CASRAPWETQYF.

The CDR3 DNA reads TGTGCCACAGGTCCCCGGACAACGCAGTATTTT. Residues: CATGPRTTQYF. V is TRBV2 and J is TRBJ2-3; the D gene is possibly TRBD1 (5 bases). Trimming removed 10 bases from V and 9 bases from J, with 14 bases in between. CDR1 is SNHLY and CDR2 is FYNNEI in the germline V gene. CDR3 length: 11 amino acids.

A remark on this clone: Mismatch with germline at one junction end may stem from a read error. The chain uses TRBV6-1 and TRBJ2-3; D gene ambiguous. This CDR3 comprises 13 residues. Germline V gene sequence: CDR1 MNHNS, CDR2 SASEGT. The CDR3 is CASSEGPVDTQYF. In DNA form, the CDR3 reads TGTGCTAGCAGTGAAGGGCCCGTCGATACGCAGTATTTT.

The chain has TRBV7-8 and TRBJ2-3; possible D gene TRBD1, 6 bases. Trimming removed 5 bases from V and 1 base from J, with 16 bases in between. The CDR3 sequence is 16 residues long. Looked up from germline, CDR1 is SGHVS and CDR2 is FQNEAQ. In DNA form, the CDR3 reads TGTGCCAGCAGCGCCCTACGCAGGACAGGCACAGATACGCAGTATTTT. It codes for CASSALRRTGTDTQYF.

The chain uses TRBV7-2 and TRBJ1-5; a weak D match, TRBD1 (5 bases). Germline loops: CDR1 SGHTA, CDR2 FQGNSA. The ends were cut back, 5 bases at V and 11 bases at J, with 13 bases in the middle. The CDR3 contains 12 residues. CDR3 amino acids: CASSRRAGAQHF. The DNA for the CDR3 is TGTGCCAGCAGCCGGAGGGCGGGGGCCCAGCATTTT.

The chain carries TRBV27 and TRBJ2-3, with D possibly being TRBD1 (5 bases). The CDR3 runs 14 residues. CDR1 MNHEY and CDR2 SMNVEV come from the germline V gene (reference sequence). The V gene lost 1 base and the J gene lost 3 bases, with 8 bases spanning the gap. In nucleotides, the CDR3 is TGTGCCAGCAGTTTATTCCAGGGAACAGATACGCAGTATTTT. Protein: CASSLFQGTDTQYF.

This chain connects TRBV7-8 to TRBJ2-7; unclear D gene. Trimming took 4 bases from V and 6 from J, leaving 13 bases between them. The CDR3 has 13 residues. Germline lookup yields CDR1 SGHVS and CDR2 FQNEAQ. The CDR3, as DNA: TGTGCCAGCAGCTCGACATGGGTCTCCGAGCAGTACGTC. Its translation is CASSSTWVSEQYV.

This clone was seen once. V usage is TRBV3-1 (or the pseudogene TRBV3-2) and J usage is TRBJ2-3; maybe TRBD1 (6 bases). The V gene lost 0 bases and the J gene lost 4 bases, with 11 bases spanning the gap. This CDR3 has 15 residues. Germline lookup yields CDR1 LGHDT and CDR2 YNNKEL (reference sequence). CDR3: CASSQEVGGPDTQYF. Written as DNA, the CDR3 is TGTGCCAGCAGCCAAGAGGTTGGGGGCCCAGATACGCAGTATTTT.

The chain carries TRBV6-6 and TRBJ2-1; TRBD2 agrees at 10 bases. V shed 2 bases and J 6 bases; nucleotides not matched to a gene: 4. CDR1 is MNHNY and CDR2 is SVGAGI in the germline V gene (reference sequence). There are 15 residues in the CDR3. In DNA form, the CDR3 reads TGTGCCAGCAGTTACGTAGCGGGGGGCCGCAATGAGCAGTTCTTC. This codes for CASSYVAGGRNEQFF.

This chain uses TRBV7-3 with TRBJ2-2; 12 bases map to TRBD2. V shed 2 bases and J 3 bases; nucleotides not matched to a gene: 10. The CDR3 contains 19 residues. Looked up from germline, CDR1 is SGHTA and CDR2 is FQGTGA. Here the CDR3 DNA reads TGTGCCAGCAGCTTACGGGCGACTAGCGGGGGCGCCTACACCGGGGAGCTGTTTTTT. The encoded protein is CASSLRATSGGAYTGELFF.

This clone has at least ten counts. This chain links TRBV6-5 with TRBJ1-5; no firm D call. The CDR3 loop spans 13 amino acids. Trimming pared 8 bases from V and 7 bases from J, leaving 15 bases between. Germline values: CDR1 MNHEY, CDR2 SVGAGI. The CDR3 nucleotides are TGTGCCAGCTCTCGGGGAAGAATACAGCCCCAGCATTTT. Translated: CASSRGRIQPQHF.

This clone showed up many times. This sequence joins TRBV5-1 and TRBJ1-6, with 7 bases aligning to TRBD1. Germline V lookup: CDR1 SGHRS, CDR2 YFSETQ. The CDR3 has 14 residues. Trimming took 4 bases from V and 7 from J; bases not matched to a gene: 5. In DNA form, the CDR3 reads TGCGCCAGCAGCCCAGGACAGGCAAATTCACCCCTCCACTTT. As protein: CASSPGQANSPLHF.

V usage is TRBV5-1 and J usage is TRBJ1-1, with D possibly matching TRBD1 (5 bases). Germline V gene data show CDR1 as SGHRS and CDR2 as YFSETQ. Trimming shortened V by 3 bases and J by 8 bases, and 17 bases separated the two germline ends. CDR3 length: 14 amino acids. CDR3 sequence (DNA): TGCGCCAGCAGCTCGGTACAGGTCGCGGGGGAAGCTTTCTTT. It yields the protein CASSSVQVAGEAFF.

The count of this clone is one. The V gene is TRBV27, the J gene TRBJ1-6; the D is unclear. Trimming cost V 7 bases and J 5 bases, with 12 bases left between them. The CDR3 has 14 residues. Germline V gene lookup returns CDR1 MNHEY and CDR2 SMNVEV (reference sequence). The CDR3 protein is CASKLQINNSPLHF. DNA of the CDR3: TGTGCCAGCAAATTGCAGATTAATAATTCACCCCTCCACTTT.

J is TRBJ2-5 and V is TRBV11-2, with 9 bases fitting TRBD2. V shed 5 bases, J shed 7 bases, and the junction held 14 bases outside the gene matches. The CDR3 runs 16 residues. In germline, CDR1 is SGHAT, CDR2 FQNNGV. CDR3 residues: CASSRPGGGGAGTQYF. CDR3 coding DNA: TGTGCCAGCAGCCGACCCGGGGGCGGGGGGGCCGGGACCCAGTACTTC.

V usage is TRBV2 and J usage is TRBJ2-3; 8 bases align to TRBD1. Germline assignment: CDR1 SNHLY and CDR2 FYNNEI. The CDR3 consists of 14 residues. V shed 7 bases and J 1 base; nucleotides not matched to a gene: 4. The CDR3: CASTGGDGTDTQYF. As DNA, the CDR3 is TGTGCCAGCACAGGGGGCGATGGCACAGATACGCAGTATTTT.

The rearrangement uses TRBV5-8 and TRBJ1-5, with 9 bases that match TRBD1. The CDR3 extends over 19 amino acids. Germline V gene lookup returns CDR1 SGHTS and CDR2 YDEGEE. Trimming took 4 bases from V and 7 from J; bases not matched to a gene: 21. In DNA form, the CDR3 reads TGTGCCAGCAGCCCAGAACTTGGGACAGGGCCATCGTGGGGGCAGCCCCAGCATTTT. Translating it yields CASSPELGTGPSWGQPQHF.